The 9 T cell receptor beta chains below all came from one sample that was sequenced in a study of radiation and T cells in renal cell carcinoma. Stated time point: blood 4 weeks post-SBRT, at nephrectomy. Regarding treatment: 15 Gy SBRT to primary tumor, nephrectomy 4 weeks later. TCRdb keeps only in-frame clones here, not all; method: immunoSEQ multiplex PCR. This sample has fewer than 200,000 clones; approximately 90% occur once, and the top ten carry around 10%. Sample: blood, taken from a patient whose treatment included radiotherapy and nephrectomy. Every receptor here comes from a woman between 50 and 59 years old with renal cell carcinoma.

V usage is TRBV6-1 and J usage is TRBJ2-7, with D possibly TRBD2 on 6 matching bases. This CDR3 has 14 residues. V lost 4 bases, J lost 3 bases, and 13 bases lay in between. CDR1 is MNHNS and CDR2 is SASEGT in the germline V gene. Here the CDR3 reads CASSVLAGIYEQYF. DNA of the CDR3: TGTGCCAGCAGTGTATTGGCGGGGATCTACGAGCAGTACTTC.

The chain uses TRBV9 and TRBJ2-2; no clear D. V was cut by 3 bases and J by 6 bases, with 12 bases left in between. This CDR3 is built from 14 residues. Germline CDR1 is SGDLS and CDR2 is YYNGEE. The DNA for the CDR3 is TGTGCCAGCAGCGGTGGCCGACCCGCCGGGGAGCTGTTTTTT. Translating it yields CASSGGRPAGELFF.

V gene TRBV19 combines with J gene TRBJ1-5, with a tentative D call TRBD1 (5 bases). V gave up 8 bases and J gave up 9 bases, with 17 bases separating them. The germline CDR1 and CDR2 sequences are LNHDA and SQIVND (reference sequence). The CDR3 is 13 residues long. As DNA, the CDR3 is TGTGCCAGTGATGTAGGGCAGGGCCTGCCCCAGCATTTT. Protein sequence: CASDVGQGLPQHF.

A few counts support this clone. This CDR3 reads CATSRDPRDSPLHF. Written as DNA, the CDR3 is TGTGCCACCAGCAGAGATCCGCGGGATTCACCCCTCCACTTT. The genes are TRBV15 and TRBJ1-6; unclear D gene. Germline CDR1 is LNHNV and CDR2 is YYDKDF (reference sequence). Trimming removed 0 bases at V and 8 bases at J, with 8 bases between. This CDR3 is 14 amino acids long.

For this clone: One base away lies a much larger clone, so this may be a sequencing read error. Other DNA sequences in this specimen translate into the identical CDR3. The chain uses TRBV5-1 and TRBJ1-1; 7 bases match TRBD1. CDR1 is SGHRS and CDR2 is YFSETQ in the germline V gene. Germline trimming cut 4 bases from V and 1 base from J; bases unmatched to any gene: 4. This CDR3 is built from 14 residues. As DNA, the CDR3 is TGCGCCAGCAGCCTACGACAGGGGAACACTGAAGCTTTCTTT. This codes for CASSLRQGNTEAFF.

The gene calls are TRBV6-4 and TRBJ1-4; D is perhaps TRBD1 (5 bases). Germline values: CDR1 MRHNA, CDR2 SNTAGT. The CDR3 is 14 residues long. V was trimmed by 4 bases and J by 8 bases, leaving 14 bases between them. CDR3 sequence reads: CASSVGTRGEKLFF. The CDR3 coding sequence is TGTGCCAGCAGTGTCGGGACCCGGGGGGAAAAACTGTTTTTT.

The rearrangement uses TRBV7-8 and TRBJ1-6, with D possibly TRBD1 on 5 matching bases. Germline loops: CDR1 SGHVS, CDR2 FQNEAQ. The CDR3 consists of 15 residues. Trimming pared 5 bases from V and 5 bases from J, leaving 13 bases between. In DNA, the CDR3 is TGTGCCAGCAGCGCCTGGGACGCCGATAATTCACCCCTCCACTTT. Its protein product is CASSAWDADNSPLHF.

The V gene is TRBV5-1, the J gene TRBJ2-5; D possibly corresponds to TRBD1 (6 bases). Between the trimmed V and J ends, which lost 0 bases and 3 bases, there was a span of 9 bases. The CDR3 is made up of 14 amino acids. CDR1 is SGHRS, CDR2 YFSETQ, per germline. The CDR3 loop reads CASSLGDIKETQYF. CDR3 in DNA: TGCGCCAGCAGCTTGGGGGACATAAAAGAGACCCAGTACTTC.

The chain has TRBV15 and TRBJ1-4; D remains unclear. This CDR3 has 12 amino acids. The V gene's germline CDR1 is LNHNV and CDR2 YYDKDF (reference sequence). V shed 5 bases and J shed 5 bases, with 6 bases lying between them. The CDR3 sequence is CATSGLNEKLFF. CDR3 DNA sequence: TGTGCCACCAGCGGATTAAATGAAAAACTGTTTTTT.